This TCR beta chain was captured in a study of blood T cell repertoires in COVID-19. Study at large: Both acute and convalescent COVID-19 samples were obtained from the United States, Italy and Spain. T cells, B-cell-depleted T cells, or PBMCs supplied cDNA or gDNA.

Deletions cut 6 bases from V and 6 bases from J, with 12 bases between. Germline loops: CDR1 LNHDA, CDR2 SQIVND (reference sequence). The CDR3 totals 12 residues. The data were produced by immunoSEQ multiplex PCR, yet TCRdb's version contains in-frame clones alone and is incomplete. The sample holds under 200,000 clones, approximately 87% seen once. The receptor was isolated from a man aged 35 to 55 with active or convalescent COVID-19. J is TRBJ2-7 and V is TRBV19; D is possibly TRBD2 (6 bases). Specimen: peripheral blood. CDR3 region: CASRGAGPEQYF. The CDR3 DNA reads TGTGCCAGTAGGGGTGCGGGACCCGAGCAGTACTTC.